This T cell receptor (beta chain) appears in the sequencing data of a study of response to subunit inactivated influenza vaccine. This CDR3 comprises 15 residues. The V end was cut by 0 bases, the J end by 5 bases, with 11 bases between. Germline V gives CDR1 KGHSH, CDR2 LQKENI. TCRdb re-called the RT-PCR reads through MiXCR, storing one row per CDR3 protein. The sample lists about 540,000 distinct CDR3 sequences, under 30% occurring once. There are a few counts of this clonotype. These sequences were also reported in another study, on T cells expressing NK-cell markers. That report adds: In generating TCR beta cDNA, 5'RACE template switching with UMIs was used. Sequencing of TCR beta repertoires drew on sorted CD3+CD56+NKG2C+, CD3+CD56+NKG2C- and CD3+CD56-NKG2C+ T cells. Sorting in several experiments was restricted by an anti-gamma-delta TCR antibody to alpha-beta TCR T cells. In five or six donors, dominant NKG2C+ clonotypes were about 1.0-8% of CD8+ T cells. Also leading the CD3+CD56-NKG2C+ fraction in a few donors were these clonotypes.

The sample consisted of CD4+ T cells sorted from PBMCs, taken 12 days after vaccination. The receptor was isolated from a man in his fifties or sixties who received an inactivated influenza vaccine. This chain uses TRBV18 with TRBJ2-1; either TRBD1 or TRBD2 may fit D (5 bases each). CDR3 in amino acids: CASSPPAGTNNEQFF. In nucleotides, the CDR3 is TGTGCCAGCTCACCACCAGCAGGGACGAACAATGAGCAGTTCTTC.